This T cell receptor beta chain was identified in a study of cytotoxic CD8 clonotypes in ibrutinib-treated CLL. Study-level findings and limits: Sustained-remission patients were sampled at one set of times and progressing patients at different ones.

TCRdb keeps only in-frame clones here, not all; method: immunoSEQ multiplex PCR. The sample contains around 310,000 clones, 80% of which appear only once. This CDR3 contains 16 residues. Per the germline V gene, CDR1 is MNHEY and CDR2 is SVGAGI. Trimming shortened V by 0 bases and J by 7 bases, and 18 bases separated the two germline ends. Of note for this clone: Its antigen is unidentified.

Material: PBMCs, obtained before ibrutinib treatment. The chain employs TRBV6-5 and TRBJ2-5; D unresolved. The sequence came from a human donor with chronic lymphocytic leukemia. The CDR3 region is CASSYSNLGPRRTQYF. Written as DNA, the CDR3 is TGTGCCAGCAGTTACTCGAATCTTGGCCCTAGAAGGACCCAGTACTTC.